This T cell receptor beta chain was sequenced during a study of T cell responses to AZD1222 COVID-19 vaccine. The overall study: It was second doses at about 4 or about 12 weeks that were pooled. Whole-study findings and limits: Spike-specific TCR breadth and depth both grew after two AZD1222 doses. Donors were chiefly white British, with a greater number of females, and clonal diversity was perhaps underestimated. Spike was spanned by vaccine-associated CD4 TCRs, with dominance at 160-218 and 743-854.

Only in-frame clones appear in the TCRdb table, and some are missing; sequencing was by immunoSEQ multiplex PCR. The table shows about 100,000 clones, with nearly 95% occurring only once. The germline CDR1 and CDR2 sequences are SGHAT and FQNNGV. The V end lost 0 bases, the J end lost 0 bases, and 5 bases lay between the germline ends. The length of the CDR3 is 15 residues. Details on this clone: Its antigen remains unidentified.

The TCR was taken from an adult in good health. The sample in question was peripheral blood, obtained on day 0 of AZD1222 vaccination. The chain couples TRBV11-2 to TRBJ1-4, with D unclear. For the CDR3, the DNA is TGTGCCAGCAGCTTAGAACCTGCAACTAATGAAAAACTGTTTTTT. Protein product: CASSLEPATNEKLFF.